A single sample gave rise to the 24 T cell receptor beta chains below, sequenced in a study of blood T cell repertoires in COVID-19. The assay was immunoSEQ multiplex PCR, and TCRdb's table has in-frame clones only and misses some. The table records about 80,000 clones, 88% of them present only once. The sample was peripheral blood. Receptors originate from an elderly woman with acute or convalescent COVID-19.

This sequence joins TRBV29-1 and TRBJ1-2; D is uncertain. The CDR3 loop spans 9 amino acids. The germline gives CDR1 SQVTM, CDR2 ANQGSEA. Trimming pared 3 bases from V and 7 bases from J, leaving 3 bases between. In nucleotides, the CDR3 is TGCAGCGTTGAGAGTGGCTACACCTTC. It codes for CSVESGYTF.

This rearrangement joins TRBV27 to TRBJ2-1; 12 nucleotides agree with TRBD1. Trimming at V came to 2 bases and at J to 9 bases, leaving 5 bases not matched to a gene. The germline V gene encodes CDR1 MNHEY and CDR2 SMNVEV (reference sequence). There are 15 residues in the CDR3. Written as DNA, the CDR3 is TGTGCCAGCAGTTTAATCGGGACAGGGGGCACTGAGCAGTTCTTC. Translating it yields CASSLIGTGGTEQFF.

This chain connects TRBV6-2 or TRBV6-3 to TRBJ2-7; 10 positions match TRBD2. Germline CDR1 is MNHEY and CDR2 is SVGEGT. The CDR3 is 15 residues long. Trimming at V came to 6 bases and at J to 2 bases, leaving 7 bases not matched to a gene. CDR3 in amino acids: CASSPGLAVAYEQYF. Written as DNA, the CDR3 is TGTGCCAGCAGCCCCGGACTAGCGGTGGCCTACGAGCAGTACTTC.

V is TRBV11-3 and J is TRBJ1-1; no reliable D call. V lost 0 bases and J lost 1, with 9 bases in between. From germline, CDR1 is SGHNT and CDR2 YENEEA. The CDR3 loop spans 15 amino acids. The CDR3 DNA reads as TGTGCCAGCAGCTTAGATTCGGAGGGGAACACTGAAGCTTTCTTT. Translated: CASSLDSEGNTEAFF. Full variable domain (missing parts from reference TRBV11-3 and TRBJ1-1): EAGVVQSPRYKIIEKKQPVAFWCNPISGHNTLYWYLQNLGQGPELLIRYENEEAVDDSQLPKDRFSAERLKGVDSTLKIQPAELGDSAVYLCASSLDSEGNTEAFFGQGTRLTVV.

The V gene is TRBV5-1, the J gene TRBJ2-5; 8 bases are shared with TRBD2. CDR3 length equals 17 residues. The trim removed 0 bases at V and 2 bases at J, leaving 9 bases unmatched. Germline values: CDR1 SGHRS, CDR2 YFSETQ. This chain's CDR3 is CASSLGSVAGRQETQYF. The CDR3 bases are TGCGCCAGCAGCTTGGGGTCTGTAGCGGGGAGGCAAGAGACCCAGTACTTC. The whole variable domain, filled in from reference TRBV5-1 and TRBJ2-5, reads KAGVTQTPRYLIKTRGQQVTLSCSPISGHRSVSWYQQTPGQGLQFLFEYFSETQRNKGNFPGRFSGRQFSNSRSEMNVSTLELGDSALYLCASSLGSVAGRQETQYFGPGTRLLVL.

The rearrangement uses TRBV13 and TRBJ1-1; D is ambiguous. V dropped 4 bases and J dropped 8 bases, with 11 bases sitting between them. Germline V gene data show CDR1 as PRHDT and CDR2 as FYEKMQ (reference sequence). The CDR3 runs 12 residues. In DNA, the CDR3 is TGTGCCAGCAGCTCAGAGGGTTTCGAAGCTTTCTTT. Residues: CASSSEGFEAFF.

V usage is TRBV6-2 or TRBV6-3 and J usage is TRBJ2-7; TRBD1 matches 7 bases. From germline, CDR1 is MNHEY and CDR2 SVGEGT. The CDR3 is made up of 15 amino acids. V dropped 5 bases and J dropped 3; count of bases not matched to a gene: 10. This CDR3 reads CASSTRDRLFYEQYF. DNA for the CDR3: TGTGCCAGCAGTACCCGGGACAGACTTTTCTACGAGCAGTACTTC.

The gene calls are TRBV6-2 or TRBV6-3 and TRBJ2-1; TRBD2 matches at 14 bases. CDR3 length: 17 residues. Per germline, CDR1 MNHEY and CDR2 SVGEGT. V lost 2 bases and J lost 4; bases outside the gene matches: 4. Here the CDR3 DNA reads TGTGCCAGCAGTTACAGGGGACTAGCGGGGGCATACAATGAGCAGTTCTTC. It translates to CASSYRGLAGAYNEQFF.

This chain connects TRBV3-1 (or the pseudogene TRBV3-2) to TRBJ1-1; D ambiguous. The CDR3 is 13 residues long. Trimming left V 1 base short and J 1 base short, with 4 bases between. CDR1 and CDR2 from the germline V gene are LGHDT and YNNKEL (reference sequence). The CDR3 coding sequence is TGTGCCAGCAGCCAAGGGGCGAACACTGAAGCTTTCTTT. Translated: CASSQGANTEAFF.

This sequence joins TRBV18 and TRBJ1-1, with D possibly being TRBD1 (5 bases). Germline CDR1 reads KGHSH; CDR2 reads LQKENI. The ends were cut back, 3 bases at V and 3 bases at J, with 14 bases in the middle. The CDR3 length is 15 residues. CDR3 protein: CASSPSPGLDTEAFF. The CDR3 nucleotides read TGTGCCAGCTCACCTTCGCCAGGGTTGGACACTGAAGCTTTCTTT.

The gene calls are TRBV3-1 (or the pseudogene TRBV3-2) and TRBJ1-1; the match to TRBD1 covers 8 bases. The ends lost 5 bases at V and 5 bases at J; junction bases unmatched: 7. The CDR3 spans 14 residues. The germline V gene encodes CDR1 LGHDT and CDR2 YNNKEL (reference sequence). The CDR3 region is CASSGQGGITEAFF. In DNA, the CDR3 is TGTGCCAGCAGCGGACAGGGAGGGATTACTGAAGCTTTCTTT.

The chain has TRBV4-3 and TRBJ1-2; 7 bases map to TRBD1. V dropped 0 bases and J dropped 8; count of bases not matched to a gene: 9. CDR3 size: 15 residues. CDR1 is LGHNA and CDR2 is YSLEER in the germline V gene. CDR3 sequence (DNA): TGCGCCAGCAGCCAAGAACATCAGGGGGACCTCGGCTACACCTTC. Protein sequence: CASSQEHQGDLGYTF.

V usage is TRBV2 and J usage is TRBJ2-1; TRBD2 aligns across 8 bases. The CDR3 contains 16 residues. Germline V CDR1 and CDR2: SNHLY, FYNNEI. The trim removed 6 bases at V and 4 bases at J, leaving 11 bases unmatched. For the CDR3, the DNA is TGTGCCAGCAGCGACTCCGGGACTAGTTTTTACAATGAGCAGTTCTTC. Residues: CASSDSGTSFYNEQFF.

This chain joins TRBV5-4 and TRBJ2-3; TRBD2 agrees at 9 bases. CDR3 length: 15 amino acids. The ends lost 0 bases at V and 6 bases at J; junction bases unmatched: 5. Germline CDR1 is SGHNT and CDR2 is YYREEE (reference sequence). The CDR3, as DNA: TGTGCCAGCAGCTTGGCAGCGGGAGGCGATGATACGCAGTATTTT. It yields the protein CASSLAAGGDDTQYF.

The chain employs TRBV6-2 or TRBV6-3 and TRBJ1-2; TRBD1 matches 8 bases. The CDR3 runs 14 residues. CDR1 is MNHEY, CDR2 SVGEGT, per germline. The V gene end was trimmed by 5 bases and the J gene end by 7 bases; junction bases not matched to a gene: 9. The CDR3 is CASSARQGPGGYTF. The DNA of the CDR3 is TGTGCCAGCAGTGCCCGACAGGGGCCGGGTGGCTACACCTTC.

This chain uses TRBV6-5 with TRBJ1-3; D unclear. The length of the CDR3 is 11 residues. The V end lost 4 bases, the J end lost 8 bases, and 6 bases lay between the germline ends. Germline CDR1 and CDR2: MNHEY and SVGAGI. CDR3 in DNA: TGTGCCAGCAGTTGGCGGGACACCATATATTTT. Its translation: CASSWRDTIYF.

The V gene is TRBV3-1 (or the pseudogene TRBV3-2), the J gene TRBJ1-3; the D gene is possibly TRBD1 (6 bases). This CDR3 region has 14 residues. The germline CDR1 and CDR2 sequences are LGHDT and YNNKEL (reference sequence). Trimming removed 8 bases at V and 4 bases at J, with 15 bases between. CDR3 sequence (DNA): TGTGCCAGCGGCGCGGGGGCCTACGGAAACACCATATATTTT. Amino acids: CASGAGAYGNTIYF.

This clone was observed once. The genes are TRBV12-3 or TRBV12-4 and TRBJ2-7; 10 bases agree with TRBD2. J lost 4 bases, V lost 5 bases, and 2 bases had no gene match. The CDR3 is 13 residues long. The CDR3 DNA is TGTGCCAGCAGTCTACTAGCGGGGTACGAGCAGTACTTC. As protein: CASSLLAGYEQYF.

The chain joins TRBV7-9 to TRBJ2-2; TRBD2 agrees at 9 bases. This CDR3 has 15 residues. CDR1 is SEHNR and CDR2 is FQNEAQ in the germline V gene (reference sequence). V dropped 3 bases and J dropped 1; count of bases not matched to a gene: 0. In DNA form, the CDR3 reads TGTGCCAGCAGCTTTAGCGGGGGGAACACCGGGGAGCTGTTTTTT. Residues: CASSFSGGNTGELFF.

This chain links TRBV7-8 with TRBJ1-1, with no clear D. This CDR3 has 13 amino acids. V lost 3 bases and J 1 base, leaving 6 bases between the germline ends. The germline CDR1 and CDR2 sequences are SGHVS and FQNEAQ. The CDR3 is CASSFEQNTEAFF. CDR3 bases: TGTGCCAGCAGCTTCGAACAGAACACTGAAGCTTTCTTT. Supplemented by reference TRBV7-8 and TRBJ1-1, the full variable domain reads GAGVSQSPRYKVAKRGQDVALRCDPISGHVSLFWYQQALGQGPEFLTYFQNEAQLDKSGLPSDRFFAERPEGSVSTLKIQRTQQEDSAVYLCASSFEQNTEAFFGQGTRLTVV.

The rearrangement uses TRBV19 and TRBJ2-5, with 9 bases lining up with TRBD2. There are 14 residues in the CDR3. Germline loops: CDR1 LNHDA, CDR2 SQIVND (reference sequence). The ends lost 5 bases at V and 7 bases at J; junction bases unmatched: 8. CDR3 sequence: CASSPGLADGTQYF. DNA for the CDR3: TGTGCCAGTAGTCCGGGACTAGCCGATGGGACCCAGTACTTC.

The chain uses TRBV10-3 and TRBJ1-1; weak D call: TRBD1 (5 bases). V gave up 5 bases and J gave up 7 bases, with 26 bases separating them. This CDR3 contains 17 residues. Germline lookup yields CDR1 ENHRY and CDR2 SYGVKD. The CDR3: CAISQGAGRIRGGEAFF. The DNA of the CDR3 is TGTGCCATCAGTCAAGGGGCGGGGCGAATAAGGGGAGGTGAAGCTTTCTTT.

CDR3 sequence: CSVQPGLHNEKLFF. CDR3 in DNA: TGCAGCGTGCAACCGGGACTGCATAATGAAAAACTGTTTTTT. The gene calls are TRBV29-1 and TRBJ1-4, with D perhaps TRBD1 (5 bases). The CDR3 extends over 14 amino acids. V lost 6 bases and J lost 4, with 15 bases in between. Looked up from germline, CDR1 is SQVTM and CDR2 is ANQGSEA.

CDR3 sequence (DNA): TGTGCCAGTAGAGCTACTAGCTATAGCTCCTACGAGCAGTACTTC. It yields the protein CASRATSYSSYEQYF. This rearrangement joins TRBV19 to TRBJ2-7, with TRBD2 as a possible D gene (6 bases). There are 15 residues in the CDR3. Germline V gives CDR1 LNHDA, CDR2 SQIVND (reference sequence). Trimming removed 6 bases at V and 0 bases at J, with 15 bases between.